These 10 T cell receptor beta chains came from one sample sequenced in a study of CD8 T cells in Susac syndrome. RNA was extracted with the RNeasy kit, and a quantity of roughly 0.5 to 1 ug was reverse transcribed using random hexamers. MiXCR, applied by TCRdb to the immunoSEQ multiplex PCR reads, yields one record per CDR3 protein. The sample shows 330,000 or so distinct CDR3 sequences, around 91% of them seen only once. Sequencing was done on a sample of CD8+ T cells from PBMCs. The receptors come from a human donor with multiple sclerosis.

The genes are TRBV11-2 and TRBJ1-1; D ambiguous. V was trimmed by 6 bases and J by 3 bases, leaving 11 bases between them. This CDR3 comprises 13 residues. The germline V gene encodes CDR1 SGHAT and CDR2 FQNNGV. Written as DNA, the CDR3 is TGTGCCAGCAGGTTGGCAGGATACACTGAAGCTTTCTTT. Protein product: CASRLAGYTEAFF.

V gene TRBV2 combines with J gene TRBJ2-3; D uncertain. This CDR3 is built from 15 residues. Trimming removed 5 bases at V and 0 bases at J, with 12 bases between. Germline CDR1 SNHLY, CDR2 FYNNEI. CDR3 in DNA: TGTGCCAGCAGTCAGAGGCTCCTGAGCACAGATACGCAGTATTTT. Protein sequence: CASSQRLLSTDTQYF. The variable domain in full, with the rest retrieved from reference TRBV2 and TRBJ2-3, is EPEVTQTPSHQVTQMGQEVILRCVPISNHLYFYWYRQILGQKVEFLVSFYNNEISEKSEIFDDQFSVERPDGSNFTLKIRSTKLEDSAMYFCASSQRLLSTDTQYFGPGTRLTVL.

The genes are TRBV20-1 and TRBJ2-7; 7 positions agree with TRBD1. V shed 1 base and J 3 bases; nucleotides not matched to a gene: 12. Germline loops: CDR1 DFQATT, CDR2 SNEGSKA (reference sequence). This CDR3 has 16 amino acids. The CDR3 nucleotides read TGCAGTGCTAGAGGAGAGGCCGACAGGGAAAGCTACGAGCAGTACTTC. This encodes CSARGEADRESYEQYF.

The chain carries TRBV19 and TRBJ2-1; 10 nucleotides line up with TRBD2. Looked up from germline, CDR1 is LNHDA and CDR2 is SQIVND (reference sequence). CDR3 size: 15 residues. The V segment lost 3 bases and the J segment 5 bases; nucleotides outside the gene matches: 4. CDR3 protein: CASSISSGGDNEQFF. CDR3 nucleotides: TGTGCCAGTAGTATCTCTAGCGGGGGAGACAATGAGCAGTTCTTC.

In nucleotides, the CDR3 is TGTGCCAGCAGCTTACTCCACGGGGCAAGGTGGGAGACCCAGTACTTC. Its translation is CASSLLHGARWETQYF. The chain uses TRBV7-2 and TRBJ2-5; D possibly matches TRBD1 or TRBD2 (5 bases each). The CDR3 covers 16 residues. Germline CDR1 and CDR2: SGHTA and FQGNSA. Between the trimmed V and J ends, which lost 2 bases and 5 bases, there was a span of 18 bases. Full variable domain (outside the CDR3, taken from reference TRBV7-2 and TRBJ2-5): GAGVSQSPSNKVTEKGKDVELRCDPISGHTALYWYRQSLGQGLEFLIYFQGNSAPDKSGLPSDRFSAERTGGSVSTLTIQRTQQEDSAVYLCASSLLHGARWETQYFGPGTRLLVL.

This clonotype was seen only a few times. The chain has TRBV6-2 or TRBV6-3 and TRBJ2-7; D is uncertain. V was trimmed by 0 bases and J by 6 bases, leaving 3 bases between them. This CDR3 is 11 amino acids long. Germline V gene data show CDR1 as MNHEY and CDR2 as SVGEGT. The CDR3 sequence is CASSYSFEQYF. The CDR3 DNA is TGTGCCAGCAGTTACTCTTTCGAGCAGTACTTC.

This sequence joins TRBV14 and TRBJ1-1; D is unresolved. Germline CDR1 and CDR2: SGHDN and FVKESK. V was trimmed by 1 base and J by 1 base, leaving 10 bases between them. The CDR3 length is 15 residues. For the CDR3, the DNA is TGTGCCAGCAGCCAAGGGCCAGGACGGAACACTGAAGCTTTCTTT. Translated: CASSQGPGRNTEAFF.

J is TRBJ2-1 and V is TRBV7-9, with 10 bases aligning to TRBD2. V was clipped by 4 bases and J by 5 bases; unmatched bases: 5. Looked up from germline, CDR1 is SEHNR and CDR2 is FQNEAQ (reference sequence). The CDR3 totals 15 residues. The CDR3 region has the DNA TGTGCCAGCAGCTCGTGGACTAGCGGAGACAATGAGCAGTTCTTC. It is translated as CASSSWTSGDNEQFF.

This chain links TRBV4-3 with TRBJ2-6; D might be TRBD1 or TRBD2, each matching 5 bases. The length of the CDR3 is 18 residues. Trimming took 0 bases from V and 4 from J, leaving 16 bases between them. From germline, CDR1 is LGHNA and CDR2 YSLEER. The CDR3 region has the DNA TGCGCCAGCAGCCAAGAGACCGGGACCGAGGACGGGGCCAACGTCCTGACTTTC. Its translation: CASSQETGTEDGANVLTF.

The table lists this clonotype with a count of one. The chain carries TRBV6-2 or TRBV6-3 and TRBJ2-4; 11 bases align to TRBD1. Looked up from germline, CDR1 is MNHEY and CDR2 is SVGEGT. Trimming removed 9 bases from V and 4 bases from J; junction bases left unmatched: 8. This CDR3 has 15 residues. The CDR3 is CASRTGGFVKNIQYF. Here the CDR3 DNA reads TGTGCCAGTAGGACAGGGGGCTTTGTGAAAAACATTCAGTACTTC.